This T cell receptor (beta chain) originates from a study of shared clonotypes between healthy human individuals. The study, taken as a whole, reports: Shared clonotypes across all four donors exceeded non-shared ones in generation probability.

Repertoires were generated with immunoSEQ multiplex PCR, while TCRdb's copy carries only in-frame clones and drops some. The table records a few million clones, 80% to 95% of them present only once. Germline assignment: CDR1 LNHDA and CDR2 SQIVND (reference sequence). V lost 5 bases to trimming and J lost 4 bases; unmatched junction nucleotides: 6. The CDR3 totals 14 residues. As for this clone: Antigen: not known.

The specimen was naive CD4+ T cells from PBMCs. Sample subset: CD45RA+ positively selected. The sequence was collected from a man younger than 35 in good health. Some clones in this sample may be carry-over from other donors' samples. The gene calls are TRBV19 and TRBJ2-5, with 8 bases aligning to TRBD2. The CDR3 nucleotides read TGTGCCAGTAGTGATAGCGGGGCGAGAGAGACCCAGTACTTC. It specifies CASSDSGARETQYF.